The clone carrying this T cell receptor (beta chain) was seen a handful of times. Its antigen is not known. The data stem from a study of T cell responses to AZD1222 COVID-19 vaccine. Study summary: Timing groups of about 4 and about 12 weeks for second doses were pooled.

Findings and limits, study-wide: Baseline seropositivity characterized only a handful of AZD1222 recipients. Reportedly, close to half of spike-specific TCRs are directed against unmutated variant regions. Scientists sampled the repertoires only once the peak T cell response had passed.

The CDR3 length is 12 residues. V was cut by 1 base and J by 7 bases, with 5 bases left in between. Sequenced by immunoSEQ multiplex PCR; TCRdb stores in-frame clones only, minus some. The repertoire holds 100,000 to 120,000 clones, around nine tenths seen once, with 2.5% to 3% in the top ten. The specimen comprised peripheral blood, sampled on day 0 of AZD1222 vaccination. The sequence derives from an adult in good health. This chain uses TRBV12-3 or TRBV12-4 with TRBJ1-3; D is uncertain. The DNA of the CDR3 is TGTGCCAGCAGTTTAGGTGATAACACCATATATTTT. Residues: CASSLGDNTIYF.